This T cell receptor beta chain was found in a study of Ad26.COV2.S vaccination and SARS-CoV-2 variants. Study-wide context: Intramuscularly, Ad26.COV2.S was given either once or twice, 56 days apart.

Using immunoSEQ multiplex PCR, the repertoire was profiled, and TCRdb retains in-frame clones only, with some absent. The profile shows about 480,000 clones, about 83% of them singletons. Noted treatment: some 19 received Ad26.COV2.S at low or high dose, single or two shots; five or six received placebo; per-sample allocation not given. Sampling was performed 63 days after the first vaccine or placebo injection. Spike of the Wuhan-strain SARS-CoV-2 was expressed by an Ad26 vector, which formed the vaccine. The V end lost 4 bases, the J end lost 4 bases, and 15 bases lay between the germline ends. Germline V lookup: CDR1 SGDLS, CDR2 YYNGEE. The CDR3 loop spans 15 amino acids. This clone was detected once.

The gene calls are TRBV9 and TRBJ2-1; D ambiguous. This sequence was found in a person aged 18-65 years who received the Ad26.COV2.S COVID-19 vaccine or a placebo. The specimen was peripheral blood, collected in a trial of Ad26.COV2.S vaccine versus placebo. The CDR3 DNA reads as TGTGCCAGCAGCAACCCTCCCGACGGGTACAATGAGCAGTTCTTC. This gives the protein CASSNPPDGYNEQFF.